This T cell receptor beta chain was documented in a study of T cell repertoires in cytomegalovirus infection. Overall study context: Researchers turned to recently identified HLA-C-restricted CMV epitopes as well as well-studied HLA-B-restricted ones. Public TCR beta signatures provided an indication of both CMV infection and a matching HLA type.

Study results and caveats: Clonotype analysis showed dominance of the ex vivo response by HLA-C-restricted CMV-specific TCR beta clonotypes.

Trimming removed 10 bases from V and 5 bases from J; junction bases left unmatched: 7. The CDR3 runs 12 residues. A note on this clonotype: Its specificity is not known.

TCRdb recomputed calls from the reads with MiXCR, one row per CDR3 protein. The table has 700,000 to 950,000 distinct CDR3 sequences, 30% to 35% seen once. The material was cultured CD8+ T cells from PBMCs, obtained from culture after CMV antigen stimulation. This chain uses TRBV12-3 or TRBV12-4 with TRBJ2-7; 8 bases are a match to TRBD1. This TCR came from a human donor in good health (CMV status not recorded). Some clones in this sample may be carry-over from other donors' samples. Here the CDR3 reads CANRGDSNEQYF. In nucleotides, the CDR3 is TGTGCCAACAGGGGGGACAGTAACGAGCAGTACTTC.